A selection of T cell receptor beta chains follows, all from one sample in a study of T cell responses to AZD1222 COVID-19 vaccine. Using immunoSEQ multiplex PCR, the repertoire was profiled, and TCRdb retains in-frame clones only, with some absent. The sample comprises some 120,000 clones, about 90% of which are singletons, and roughly 4.4% rests with the top ten. The sample in question was peripheral blood, obtained on day 0 of MenACWY control vaccination. The receptor source for this set is an adult in good health. The CDR3 runs from the conserved cysteine through the conserved F or W. A D gene is named only where the DNA matches it firmly. Where a row states a size, it is once, few, many or the class of an expanded clone; other rows omit it.

j_gene | d_gene | v_gene | abundance | CDR3aa | CDR3nt
TRBJ1-1 | - | TRBV2 | once | CASSQMNTEAFF | TGTGCCAGCAGTCAGATGAACACTGAAGCTTTCTTT
TRBJ2-1 | TRBD2 | TRBV18 | - | CASSPSALQRGGPRYNEQFF | TGTGCCAGCTCACCATCGGCCCTACAACGGGGGGGGCCGAGGTACAATGAGCAGTTCTTC
TRBJ2-7 | TRBD1 | TRBV28 | - | CASSPRGPSYEQYF | TGTGCCAGCAGCCCCAGGGGGCCCTCCTACGAGCAGTACTTC
TRBJ1-2 | TRBD1 | TRBV29-1 | - | CSAQPGQGRNGYTF | TGCAGCGCCCAACCCGGACAGGGGAGAAACGGCTACACCTTC
TRBJ2-3 | TRBD2 | TRBV28 | - | CASSRSGGAGDTQYF | TGTGCCAGCAGCCGCAGCGGGGGGGCTGGAGATACGCAGTATTTT
TRBJ2-3 | TRBD2 | TRBV6-4 | many | CASSVLAGRLDTQYF | TGTGCCAGCAGTGTACTAGCGGGACGTTTAGATACGCAGTATTTT
TRBJ2-2 | TRBD2 | TRBV4-1 | - | CASSPGLAGGNTGELFF | TGCGCCAGCAGCCCCGGACTAGCGGGGGGGAACACCGGGGAGCTGTTTTTT
TRBJ2-5 | - | TRBV11-2 | once | CASSLEQGLLWETQYF | TGTGCCAGCAGCTTAGAGCAGGGGCTATTGTGGGAGACCCAGTACTTC
TRBJ1-2 | TRBD1 | TRBV5-4 | - | CASSLDRGAQGYTF | TGTGCCAGCAGCTTGGACAGGGGGGCGCAGGGCTACACCTTC
TRBJ2-7 | - | TRBV28 | - | CASSQGFKGMDEQYF | TGTGCCAGCTCCCAGGGGTTTAAAGGGATGGACGAGCAGTACTTC
TRBJ2-1 | - | TRBV5-5 | - | CASSPPSALSYNEQFF | TGTGCCAGCAGCCCTCCCTCGGCGTTGTCTTACAATGAGCAGTTCTTC
TRBJ1-2 | TRBD1 | TRBV28 | - | CASSYPRGQDGYTF | TGTGCCAGCAGTTACCCGAGGGGACAGGATGGCTACACCTTC
TRBJ2-5 | - | TRBV27 | - | CASSLLYPVGQETQYF | TGTGCCAGCAGTTTACTCTACCCGGTAGGGCAAGAGACCCAGTACTTC
TRBJ2-3 | TRBD1 | TRBV12-5 | once | CASGLDRTGITDTQYF | TGTGCTAGTGGTTTGGACAGGACAGGGATCACAGATACGCAGTATTTT
TRBJ1-2 | TRBD1 | TRBV7-2 | - | CASSSRQGAYGYTF | TGTGCCAGCAGCTCGCGACAGGGGGCCTATGGCTACACCTTC
TRBJ1-2 | TRBD1 | TRBV28 | - | CASSTWTGGADYGYTF | TGTGCCAGCAGTACCTGGACAGGGGGCGCCGACTATGGCTACACCTTC
TRBJ1-3 | - | TRBV7-2 | - | CASSLPQLGSGNTIYF | TGTGCCAGCAGCTTACCTCAATTGGGGTCTGGAAACACCATATATTTT
TRBJ1-2 | - | TRBV9 | - | CASYGGDYGYTF | TGTGCCAGCTACGGGGGCGACTATGGCTACACCTTC
TRBJ1-2 | - | TRBV6-5 | - | CASSTRAGAYGYTF | TGTGCCAGCAGTACCCGGGCAGGTGCCTATGGCTACACCTTC
TRBJ2-1 | TRBD2 | TRBV5-1 | - | CASSLLSPGLAGDNEQFF | TGCGCCAGCAGCCTCCTATCCCCTGGACTAGCGGGAGACAATGAGCAGTTCTTC
TRBJ1-1 | - | TRBV7-2 | - | CASSYSAGTEAFF | TGTGCCAGCAGCTACAGCGCGGGTACTGAAGCTTTCTTT
TRBJ2-5 | TRBD2 | TRBV27 | few | CASRVRLAGVETQYF | TGTGCCAGCAGAGTGAGACTAGCGGGAGTAGAGACCCAGTACTTC
TRBJ2-5 | - | TRBV5-5 | - | CASSNIRIETQYF | TGTGCCAGCAGCAATATAAGGATAGAGACCCAGTACTTC
TRBJ1-3 | - | TRBV19 | - | CASSGRDVTGNTIYF | TGTGCCAGTAGTGGGAGGGATGTGACTGGAAACACCATATATTTT
TRBJ1-6 | - | TRBV27 | - | CASSLAYEGSPLHF | TGTGCCAGCAGTTTGGCCTATGAGGGTTCACCCCTCCACTTT
TRBJ2-7 | TRBD1 | TRBV5-1 | - | CASSLRQGGEQYF | TGCGCCAGCAGCTTGAGACAGGGTGGCGAGCAGTACTTC
TRBJ1-2 | - | TRBV3-1/TRBV3-2 | - | CASSQSQGGYTF | TGTGCCAGCAGCCAATCACAGGGTGGCTACACCTTC
TRBJ1-3 | TRBD1 | TRBV7-9 | few | CASSLNGQANTIYF | TGTGCCAGCAGCTTAAACGGACAGGCTAACACCATATATTTT
TRBJ1-4 | - | TRBV19 | - | CASSRIGAGEKLFF | TGTGCCAGTAGTAGGATAGGGGCCGGGGAAAAACTGTTTTTT
TRBJ2-2 | TRBD1 | TRBV5-6 | - | CASSLVTPYGTGYTGELFF | TGTGCCAGCAGCTTGGTAACCCCCTACGGGACAGGGTACACCGGGGAGCTGTTTTTT
TRBJ1-2 | - | TRBV28 | - | CASSLGDYLTGSNYGYTF | TGTGCCAGCAGTTTAGGGGATTACTTGACAGGCTCAAACTATGGCTACACCTTC
TRBJ2-7 | TRBD1 | TRBV14 | - | CASSPGQGLRFDYEQYF | TGTGCCAGCAGTCCCGGACAGGGGTTAAGGTTCGACTACGAGCAGTACTTC
TRBJ2-5 | - | TRBV7-3 | - | CASSLKGGRETQYF | TGTGCCAGCAGCTTAAAAGGCGGGCGTGAGACCCAGTACTTC
TRBJ2-5 | - | TRBV5-4 | - | CASSLGGGRGRDETQYF | TGTGCCAGCAGCTTGGGGGGAGGGAGGGGGCGAGATGAGACCCAGTACTTC
TRBJ2-1 | - | TRBV7-9 | - | CASSSRGDESYNEQFF | TGTGCCAGCAGCTCCCGTGGGGACGAATCCTACAATGAGCAGTTCTTC
TRBJ2-5 | - | TRBV7-9 | - | CASSFGGGGAAQETQYF | TGTGCCAGCAGCTTCGGGGGCGGGGGAGCCGCACAAGAGACCCAGTACTTC
TRBJ1-1 | - | TRBV6-2/TRBV6-3 | - | CASSSGTANTEAFF | TGTGCCAGCAGTTCCGGGACGGCGAACACTGAAGCTTTCTTT
TRBJ2-1 | - | TRBV20-1 | - | CSASIASEQFF | TGCAGTGCAAGTATCGCTAGCGAGCAGTTCTTC
TRBJ2-5 | - | TRBV3-1/TRBV3-2 | - | CASSQDGALGETQYF | TGTGCCAGCAGCCAAGATGGAGCCTTAGGGGAGACCCAGTACTTC
TRBJ2-7 | TRBD2 | TRBV5-4 | - | CASSLVSGSSYEQYF | TGTGCCAGCAGCTTGGTCAGCGGGAGCTCCTACGAGCAGTACTTC
TRBJ1-5 | - | TRBV7-9 | - | CASSLSREQPQHF | TGTGCCAGCAGCCTATCTAGGGAACAGCCCCAGCATTTT
TRBJ1-1 | - | TRBV3-1/TRBV3-2 | few | CASSQDFWNTEAFF | TGTGCCAGCAGCCAGGACTTCTGGAACACTGAAGCTTTCTTT